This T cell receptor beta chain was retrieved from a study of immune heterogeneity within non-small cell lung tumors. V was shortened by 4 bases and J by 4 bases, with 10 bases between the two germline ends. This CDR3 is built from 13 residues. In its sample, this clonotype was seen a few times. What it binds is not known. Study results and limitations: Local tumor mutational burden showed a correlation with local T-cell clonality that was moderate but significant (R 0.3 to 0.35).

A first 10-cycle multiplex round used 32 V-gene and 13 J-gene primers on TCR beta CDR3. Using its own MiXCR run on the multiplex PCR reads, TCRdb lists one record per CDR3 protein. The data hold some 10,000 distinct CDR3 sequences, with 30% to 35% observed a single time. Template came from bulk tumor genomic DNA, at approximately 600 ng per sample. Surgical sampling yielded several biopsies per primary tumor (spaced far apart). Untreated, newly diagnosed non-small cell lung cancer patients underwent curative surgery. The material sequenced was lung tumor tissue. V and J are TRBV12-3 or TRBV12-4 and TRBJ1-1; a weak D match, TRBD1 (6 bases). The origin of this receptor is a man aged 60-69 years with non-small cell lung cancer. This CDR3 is CASSWTEVTEAFF. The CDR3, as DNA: TGTGCCAGCAGTTGGACAGAAGTCACTGAAGCTTTCTTT.